This TCR beta chain is drawn from a study of T cells after posttransplantation cyclophosphamide. General observations from the study: Donor CD8+ memory clones often dominated recipient blood repertoires at later times. TRB clonality was highly associated with recipient CMV seropositivity and reactivation. TRB overlap between skin or GI tissue T cells and blood was limited.

The related graft donor's blood sample was taken on the day of bone marrow donation. Remarks on this clone: The antigen remains undetermined.

CDR1 and CDR2 from the germline V gene are SGHRS and YFSETQ. J was trimmed by 6 bases and V by 0 bases; bases with no gene match: 3. The length of the CDR3 is 14 residues. Libraries were prepared by immunoSEQ multiplex PCR; TCRdb keeps only in-frame clonotypes and omits some of them. The data show approximately 45,000 clones, roughly 93% seen once. The source is a woman aged 50 to 60 in good health and a related stem cell transplant donor. Material for sequencing was PBMCs. J is TRBJ2-7 and V is TRBV5-1; TRBD2 agrees at 10 bases. The DNA for the CDR3 is TGCGCCAGCAGCTTGGAGCTAGCGGGAGCCGAGCAGTACTTC. It translates to CASSLELAGAEQYF.